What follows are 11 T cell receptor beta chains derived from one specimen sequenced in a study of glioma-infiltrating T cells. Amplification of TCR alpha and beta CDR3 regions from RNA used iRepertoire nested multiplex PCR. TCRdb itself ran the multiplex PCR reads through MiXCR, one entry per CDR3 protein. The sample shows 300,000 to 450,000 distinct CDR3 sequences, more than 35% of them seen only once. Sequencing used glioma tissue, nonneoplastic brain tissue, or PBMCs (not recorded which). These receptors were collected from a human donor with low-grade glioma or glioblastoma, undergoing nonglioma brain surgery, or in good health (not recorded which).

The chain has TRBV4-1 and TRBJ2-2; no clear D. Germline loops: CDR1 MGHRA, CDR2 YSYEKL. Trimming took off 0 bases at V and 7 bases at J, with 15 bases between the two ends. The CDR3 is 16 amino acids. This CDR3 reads CASSQERHGVDGELFF. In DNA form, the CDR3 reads TGCGCCAGCAGCCAAGAGCGCCACGGCGTCGACGGGGAGCTGTTTTTT.

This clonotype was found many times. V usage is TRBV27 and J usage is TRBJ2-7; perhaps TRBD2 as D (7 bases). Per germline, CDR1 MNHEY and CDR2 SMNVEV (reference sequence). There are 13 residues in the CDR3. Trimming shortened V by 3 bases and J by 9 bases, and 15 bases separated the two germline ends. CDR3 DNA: TGTGCCAGCAGTTTGGTCGGGGGGCGGGGGCAGTACTTC. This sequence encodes CASSLVGGRGQYF.

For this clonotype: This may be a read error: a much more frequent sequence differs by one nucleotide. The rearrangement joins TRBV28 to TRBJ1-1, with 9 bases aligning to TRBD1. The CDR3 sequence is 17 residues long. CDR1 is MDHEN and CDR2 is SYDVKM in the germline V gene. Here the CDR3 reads CAGSPTGGVSGDTEAFF. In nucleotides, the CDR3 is TGTGCCGGCAGCCCGACAGGGGGGGTGTCGGGCGACACTGAAGCTTTCTTT.

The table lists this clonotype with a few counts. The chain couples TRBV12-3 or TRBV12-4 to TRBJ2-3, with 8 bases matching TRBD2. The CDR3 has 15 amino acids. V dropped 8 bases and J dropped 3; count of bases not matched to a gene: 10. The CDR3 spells CASCTAGGQTDTQYF. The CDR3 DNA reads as TGTGCCAGCTGCACTGCGGGGGGACAAACAGATACGCAGTATTTT.

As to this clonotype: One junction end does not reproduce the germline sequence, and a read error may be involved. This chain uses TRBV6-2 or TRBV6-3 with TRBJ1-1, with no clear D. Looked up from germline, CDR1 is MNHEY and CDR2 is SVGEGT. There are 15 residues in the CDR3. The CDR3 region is CASSYRGLLNTEASF. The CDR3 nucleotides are TGTGCCAGCAGTTACCGAGGACTATTAAACACTGAAGCTTCCTTT.

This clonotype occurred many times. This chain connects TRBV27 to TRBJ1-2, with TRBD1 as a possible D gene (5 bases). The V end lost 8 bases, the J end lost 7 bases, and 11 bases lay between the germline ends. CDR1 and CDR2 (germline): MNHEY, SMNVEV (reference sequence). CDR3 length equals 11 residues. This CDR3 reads CASPQGGGYTF. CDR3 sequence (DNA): TGTGCCAGCCCCCAGGGCGGTGGCTACACCTTC.

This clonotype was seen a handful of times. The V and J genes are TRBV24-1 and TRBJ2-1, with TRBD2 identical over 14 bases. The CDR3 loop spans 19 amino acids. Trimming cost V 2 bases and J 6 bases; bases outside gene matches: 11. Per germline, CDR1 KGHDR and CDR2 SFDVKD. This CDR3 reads CATSDYVSGTSGSINEQFF. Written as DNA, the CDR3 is TGTGCCACCAGTGATTACGTGTCCGGGACTAGCGGGAGTATCAATGAGCAGTTCTTC.

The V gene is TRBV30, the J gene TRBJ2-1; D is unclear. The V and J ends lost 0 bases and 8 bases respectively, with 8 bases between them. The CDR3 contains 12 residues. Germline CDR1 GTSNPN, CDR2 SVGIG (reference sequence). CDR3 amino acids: CAWSVSWDEQFF. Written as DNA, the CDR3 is TGTGCCTGGAGTGTTTCCTGGGATGAGCAGTTCTTC.

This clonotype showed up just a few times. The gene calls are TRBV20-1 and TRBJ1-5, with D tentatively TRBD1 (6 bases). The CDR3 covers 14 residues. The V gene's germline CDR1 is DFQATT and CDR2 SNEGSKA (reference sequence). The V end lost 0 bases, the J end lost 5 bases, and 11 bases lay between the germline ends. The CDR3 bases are TGCAGTGCTAGAGATCTACAGGGATATCAGCCCCAGCATTTT. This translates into CSARDLQGYQPQHF.

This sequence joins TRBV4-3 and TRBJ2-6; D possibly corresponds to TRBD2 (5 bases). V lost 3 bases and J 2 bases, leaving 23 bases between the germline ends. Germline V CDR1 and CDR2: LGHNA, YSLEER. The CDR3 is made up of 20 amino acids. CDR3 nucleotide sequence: TGCGCCAGCAGCCATCTCTGTTTGGGGAGTCTCTCCGCTGGGGCCAACGTCCTGACTTTC. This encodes CASSHLCLGSLSAGANVLTF.

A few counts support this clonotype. The CDR3 here is CASSLVGGRGHEQYF. The CDR3 DNA reads TGTGCCAGCAGCTTAGTTGGCGGGAGGGGGCACGAGCAGTACTTC. The rearrangement joins TRBV7-2 to TRBJ2-7; 9 positions match TRBD2. The CDR3 contains 15 residues. The V and J ends lost 1 base and 5 bases, in that order; junction bases with no gene match: 6. Germline CDR1 SGHTA, CDR2 FQGNSA.